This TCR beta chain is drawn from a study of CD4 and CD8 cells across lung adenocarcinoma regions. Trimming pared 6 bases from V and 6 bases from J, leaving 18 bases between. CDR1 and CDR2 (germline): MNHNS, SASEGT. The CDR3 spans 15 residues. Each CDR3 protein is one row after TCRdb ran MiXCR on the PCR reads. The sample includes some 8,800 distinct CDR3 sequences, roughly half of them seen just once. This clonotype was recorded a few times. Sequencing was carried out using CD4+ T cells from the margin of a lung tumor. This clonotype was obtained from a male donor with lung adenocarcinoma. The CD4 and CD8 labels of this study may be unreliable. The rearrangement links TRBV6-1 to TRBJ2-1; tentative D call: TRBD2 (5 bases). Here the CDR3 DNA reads TGTGCCAGCAGACCCGAGGGCACACAATTCAATGAGCAGTTCTTC. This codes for CASRPEGTQFNEQFF.